This T cell receptor beta chain emerged from a study of T cells in Graves' hyperthyroidism and ophthalmopathy. Trimming took 4 bases from V and 1 from J; bases not matched to a gene: 10. Germline assignment: CDR1 LNHDA and CDR2 SQIVND (reference sequence). This CDR3 has 18 amino acids. The diagnoses drew upon clinical symptoms, serum thyroxine and TRAb, thyroid ultrasound and orbital computed tomography. In this sample, this clonotype turned up a few times. Template material for amplifying TCR beta CDR3 regions consisted of RNA transcripts. The primer set for the first-round RT-PCR of the TCR CDR3 was HTBI. MiXCR was run by TCRdb on the multiplex PCR reads, yielding one entry per CDR3 protein. The sample has nearly 600,000 distinct CDR3 sequences, approximately 15% seen once.

The chain combines TRBV19 with TRBJ2-1, with 10 positions matching TRBD2. The receptor's source is a woman aged 30 to 39 with Graves' hyperthyroidism that later progressed to Graves' ophthalmopathy. Source material: blood. CDR3 protein: CASSTGTSERGSYNEQFF. The CDR3 nucleotides read TGTGCCAGTAGTACAGGGACTAGCGAGAGGGGGTCCTACAATGAGCAGTTCTTC.